These T cell receptor beta chains were read from a single sample in a study of T-cell reconstitution after alpha-beta-depleted transplantation in children. In TCRdb, the PCR reads were re-called with MiXCR into one record per CDR3 protein. The sample shows some 390,000 distinct CDR3 sequences, around 21% of them seen only once. The starting material was PBMCs from the stem cell graft donor, obtained from the stem cell graft. These receptors were taken from a human donor who donated a stem cell graft to a child with acute myeloid leukemia. The CDR3 runs from the conserved cysteine through the conserved F or W. Fields, in order: V gene, J gene, CDR3 protein.

>TRBV7-3|TRBJ2-7
CASSSTERQGDCF
>TRBV12-3/TRBV12-4|TRBJ2-2
CASSRTGGQGELFF
>TRBV20-1|TRBJ2-7
CSAEGPLAEYEQYF
>TRBV9|TRBJ2-7
CASSRRGLAGTYEQYF
>TRBV12-3/TRBV12-4|TRBJ1-5
CASAGGTADGAQHF
>TRBV20-1|TRBJ2-1
CSARAILDSYNEQFF
>TRBV15|TRBJ2-1
CATSRDGRGLNEQFF
>TRBV7-9|TRBJ1-4
CASSRMTGGAEKLFF
>TRBV20-1|TRBJ1-1
CSARKSMNTEAFF
>TRBV5-1|TRBJ2-2
CASSFHFTGGNTGELFF
>TRBV20-1|TRBJ2-7
CSARGLANYEQYF
>TRBV29-1|TRBJ2-7
CSVRTAPYEQYF
>TRBV4-2|TRBJ2-3
CASSQEGGPGGPDTQYF
>TRBV20-1|TRBJ2-1
CSATEGLSYNEQFF
>TRBV12-3/TRBV12-4|TRBJ2-3
CASKPGQGYTDTQYF
>TRBV20-1|TRBJ1-2
CSAVLGGASYGYTF
>TRBV10-3|TRBJ1-4
CAISDSGGNEKLFF
>TRBV29-1|TRBJ2-3
CSVEGQQGARTDTQYF
>TRBV20-1|TRBJ1-5
CSARVRDRGQPQHF
>TRBV12-3/TRBV12-4|TRBJ2-7
CASSLAITSGTPYEQYF
>TRBV4-3|TRBJ1-6
CASSQDRVGRDSPLHF
>TRBV11-2|TRBJ2-7
CASSLSPASGRAEGEQYF
>TRBV9|TRBJ2-5
CASSVSATQETQYF
>TRBV12-3/TRBV12-4|TRBJ2-1
CASSPAGNNEQFF
>TRBV7-3|TRBJ2-1
CASSSQGKNEQFF
>TRBV20-1|TRBJ2-7
CSTIRTGKAYEQYF
>TRBV24-1|TRBJ2-7
CATSDPSAYEQYF
>TRBV29-1|TRBJ2-4
CSVRETRLRTKNIQYF
>TRBV19|TRBJ2-2
CASPNQKLAGVTGELFF
>TRBV20-1|TRBJ2-7
CSAAGRSSYEQYF
>TRBV12-3/TRBV12-4|TRBJ2-1
CASSWGLAGERGYNEQFF
>TRBV11-2|TRBJ2-5
CASAKSGSAPETQYF
>TRBV20-1|TRBJ2-7
CSADRGLNEQYF
>TRBV4-3|TRBJ2-7
CASSQDVRSEQYF
>TRBV6-1|TRBJ2-7
CASSRTSGRYEQYF
>TRBV12-3/TRBV12-4|TRBJ1-5
CASSFIGTGGQPQHF
>TRBV15|TRBJ2-7
CATSVGSSYEQYF
>TRBV3-1|TRBJ2-1
CASSHASVNEQFF
>TRBV25-1|TRBJ2-2
CASSWTALNTGELFF